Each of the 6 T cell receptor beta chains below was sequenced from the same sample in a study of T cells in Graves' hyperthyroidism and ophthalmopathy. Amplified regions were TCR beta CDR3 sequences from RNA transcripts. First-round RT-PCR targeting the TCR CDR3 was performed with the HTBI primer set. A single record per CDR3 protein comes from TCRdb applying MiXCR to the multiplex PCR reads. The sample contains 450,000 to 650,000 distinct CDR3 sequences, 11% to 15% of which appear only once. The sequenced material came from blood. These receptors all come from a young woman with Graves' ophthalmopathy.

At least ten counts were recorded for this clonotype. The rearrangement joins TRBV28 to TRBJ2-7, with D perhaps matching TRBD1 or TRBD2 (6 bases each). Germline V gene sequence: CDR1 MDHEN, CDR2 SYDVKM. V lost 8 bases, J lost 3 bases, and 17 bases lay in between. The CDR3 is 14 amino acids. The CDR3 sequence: CASRVGGRGYEQYF. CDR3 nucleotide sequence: TGTGCCAGCCGGGTTGGGGGGCGCGGCTACGAGCAGTACTTC.

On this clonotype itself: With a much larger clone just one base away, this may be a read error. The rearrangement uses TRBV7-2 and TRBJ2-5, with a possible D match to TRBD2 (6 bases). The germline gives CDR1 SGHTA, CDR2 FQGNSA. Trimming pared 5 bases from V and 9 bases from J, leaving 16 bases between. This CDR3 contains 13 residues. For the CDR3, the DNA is TGTGCCAGCAGCAAGGGACTGCAGGAGGCCCAGTACTTC. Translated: CASSKGLQEAQYF. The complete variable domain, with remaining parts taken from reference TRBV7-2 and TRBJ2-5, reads GAGVSQSPSNKVTEKGKDVELRCDPISGHTALYWYRQSLGQGLEFLIYFQGNSAPDKSGLPSDRFSAERTGGSVSTLTIQRTQQEDSAVYLCASSKGLQEAQYFGPGTRLLVL.

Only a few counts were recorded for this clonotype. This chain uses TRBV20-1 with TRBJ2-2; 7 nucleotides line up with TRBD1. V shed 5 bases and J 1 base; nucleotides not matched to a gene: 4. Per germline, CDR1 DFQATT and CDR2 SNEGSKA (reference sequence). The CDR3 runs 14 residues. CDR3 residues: CSARDSLNTGELFF. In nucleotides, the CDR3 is TGCAGTGCTCGGGACAGCCTGAACACCGGGGAGCTGTTTTTT.

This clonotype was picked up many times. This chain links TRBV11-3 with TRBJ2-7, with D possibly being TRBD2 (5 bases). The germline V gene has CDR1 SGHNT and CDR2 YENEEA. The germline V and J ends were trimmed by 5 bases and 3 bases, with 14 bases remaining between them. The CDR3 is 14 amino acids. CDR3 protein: CASSSSVPLYEQYF. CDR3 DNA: TGTGCCAGCAGCAGTAGCGTACCTCTCTACGAGCAGTACTTC.

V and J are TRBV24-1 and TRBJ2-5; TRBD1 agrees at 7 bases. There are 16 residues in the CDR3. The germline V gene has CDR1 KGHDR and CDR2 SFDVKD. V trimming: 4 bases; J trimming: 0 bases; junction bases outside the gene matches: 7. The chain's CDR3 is CATSEGGTLYQETQYF. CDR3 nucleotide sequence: TGTGCCACCAGTGAAGGGGGCACCTTGTACCAAGAGACCCAGTACTTC.

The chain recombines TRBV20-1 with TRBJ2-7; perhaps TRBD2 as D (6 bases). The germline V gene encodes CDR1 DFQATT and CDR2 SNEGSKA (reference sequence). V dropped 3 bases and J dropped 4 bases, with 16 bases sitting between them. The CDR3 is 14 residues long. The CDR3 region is CSASFPSEKYEQYF. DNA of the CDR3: TGCAGTGCTAGCTTCCCTAGCGAGAAATACGAGCAGTACTTC.